The TCR beta chain under discussion was sequenced for a study of blood T cells in healthy people across ages. The CDR3 loop spans 21 amino acids. Per the germline V gene, CDR1 is SGHRS and CDR2 is YFSETQ. V was clipped by 0 bases and J by 2 bases; unmatched bases: 18. Then a second PCR, running about 6 to 11 cycles, was carried out with a sample-barcoded 5' primer and a J-beta primer mix. TCRdb processed the 5' RACE reads anew with MiXCR; each CDR3 protein has one entry. This table holds 1.6 million or so distinct CDR3 sequences, about 32% found once. This clonotype has just a few counts. This TCR came from a woman aged 30 to 39 in good health. The chain employs TRBV5-1 and TRBJ2-3; TRBD1 aligns across 10 bases. The sample was blood. The CDR3 DNA is TGCGCCAGCAGCTTGGGGGGACAGGGGTCCTATACCAGGCGGGTCACAGATACGCAGTATTTT. Its protein product is CASSLGGQGSYTRRVTDTQYF.